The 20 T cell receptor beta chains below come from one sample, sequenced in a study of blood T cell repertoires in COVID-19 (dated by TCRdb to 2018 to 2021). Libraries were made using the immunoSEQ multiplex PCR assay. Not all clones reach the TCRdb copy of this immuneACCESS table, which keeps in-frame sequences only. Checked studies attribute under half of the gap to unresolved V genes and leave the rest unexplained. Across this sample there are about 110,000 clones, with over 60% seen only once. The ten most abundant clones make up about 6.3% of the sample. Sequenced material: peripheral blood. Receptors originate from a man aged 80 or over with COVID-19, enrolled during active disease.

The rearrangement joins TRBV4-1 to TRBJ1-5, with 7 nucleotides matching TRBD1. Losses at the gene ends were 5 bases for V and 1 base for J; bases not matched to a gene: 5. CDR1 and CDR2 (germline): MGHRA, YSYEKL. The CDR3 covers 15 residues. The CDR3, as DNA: TGCGCCAGCAGCTACCGGGACAGAAGCAATCAGCCCCAGCATTTT. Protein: CASSYRDRSNQPQHF.

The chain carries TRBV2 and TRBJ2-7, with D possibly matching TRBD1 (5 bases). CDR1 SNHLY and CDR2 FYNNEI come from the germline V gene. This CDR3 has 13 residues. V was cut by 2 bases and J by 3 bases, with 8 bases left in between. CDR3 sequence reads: CASSESGYYEQYF. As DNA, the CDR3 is TGTGCCAGCAGTGAATCAGGGTACTACGAGCAGTACTTC.

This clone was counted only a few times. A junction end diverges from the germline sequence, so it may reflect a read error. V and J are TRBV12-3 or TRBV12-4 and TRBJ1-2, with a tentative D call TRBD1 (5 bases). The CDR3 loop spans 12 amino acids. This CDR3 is CASSPGGWDFAF. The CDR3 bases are TGTGCCAGCAGTCCCGGGGGGTGGGATTTCGCCTTC.

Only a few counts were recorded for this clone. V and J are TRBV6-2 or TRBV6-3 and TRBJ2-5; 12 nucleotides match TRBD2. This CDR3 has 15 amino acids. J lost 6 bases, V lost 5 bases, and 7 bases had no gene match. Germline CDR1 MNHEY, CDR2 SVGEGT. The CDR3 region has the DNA TGTGCCAGCAGTCCGCTAGCGGGAGGGTTAAAGACCCAGTACTTC. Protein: CASSPLAGGLKTQYF.

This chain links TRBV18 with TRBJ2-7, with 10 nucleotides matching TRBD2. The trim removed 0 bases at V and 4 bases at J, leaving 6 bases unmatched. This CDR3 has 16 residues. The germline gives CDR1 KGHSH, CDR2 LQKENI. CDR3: CASSPPSGRALYEQYF. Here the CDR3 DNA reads TGTGCCAGCTCACCACCAAGCGGGAGGGCCCTGTACGAGCAGTACTTC.

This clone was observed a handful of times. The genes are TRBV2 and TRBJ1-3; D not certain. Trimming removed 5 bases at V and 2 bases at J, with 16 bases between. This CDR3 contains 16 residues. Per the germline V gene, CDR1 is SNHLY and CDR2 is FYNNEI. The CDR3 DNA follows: TGTGCCAGCAGTACCCGGGCGTCGGAGGCTGGAAACACCATATATTTT. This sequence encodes CASSTRASEAGNTIYF. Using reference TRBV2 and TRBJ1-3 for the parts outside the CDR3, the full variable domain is EPEVTQTPSHQVTQMGQEVILRCVPISNHLYFYWYRQILGQKVEFLVSFYNNEISEKSEIFDDQFSVERPDGSNFTLKIRSTKLEDSAMYFCASSTRASEAGNTIYFGEGSWLTVV.

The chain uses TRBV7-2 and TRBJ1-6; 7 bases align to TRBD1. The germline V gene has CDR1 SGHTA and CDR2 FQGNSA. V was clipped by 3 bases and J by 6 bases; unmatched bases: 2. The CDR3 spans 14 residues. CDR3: CASSLGQPNSPLHF. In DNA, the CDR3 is TGTGCCAGCAGCTTGGGACAGCCTAATTCACCCCTCCACTTT.

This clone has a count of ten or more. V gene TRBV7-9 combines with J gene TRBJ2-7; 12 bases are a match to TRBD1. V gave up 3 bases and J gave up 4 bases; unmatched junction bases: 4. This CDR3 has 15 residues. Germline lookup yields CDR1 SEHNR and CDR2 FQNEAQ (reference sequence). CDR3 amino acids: CASSFPGQGAYEQYF. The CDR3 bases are TGTGCCAGCAGCTTTCCGGGACAGGGGGCGTACGAGCAGTACTTC.

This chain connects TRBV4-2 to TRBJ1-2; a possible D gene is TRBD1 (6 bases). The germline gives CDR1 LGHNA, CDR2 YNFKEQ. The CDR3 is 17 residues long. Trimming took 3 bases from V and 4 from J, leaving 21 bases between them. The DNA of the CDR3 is TGTGCCAGCAGCCACGGGGACGGGGGGGCCCTCGGCTATGGCTACACCTTC. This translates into CASSHGDGGALGYGYTF.

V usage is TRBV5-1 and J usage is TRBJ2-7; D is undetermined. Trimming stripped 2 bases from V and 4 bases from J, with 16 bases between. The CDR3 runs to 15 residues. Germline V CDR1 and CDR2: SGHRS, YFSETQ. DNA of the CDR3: TGCGCCAGCAGCTTCGGGTCCTTTGAGATTTACGAGCAGTACTTC. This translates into CASSFGSFEIYEQYF.

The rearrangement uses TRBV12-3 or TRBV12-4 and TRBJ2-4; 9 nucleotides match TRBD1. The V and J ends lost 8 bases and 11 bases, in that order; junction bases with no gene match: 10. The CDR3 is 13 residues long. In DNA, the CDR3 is TGTGCCAGCGGGCCGGGACAGGGTGTGGTTCAGTACTTC. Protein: CASGPGQGVVQYF.

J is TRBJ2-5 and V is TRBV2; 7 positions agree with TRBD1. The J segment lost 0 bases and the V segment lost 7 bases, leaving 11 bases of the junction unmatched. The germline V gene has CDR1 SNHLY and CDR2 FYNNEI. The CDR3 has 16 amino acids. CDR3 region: CASKKETGPYQETQYF. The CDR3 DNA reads TGTGCCAGCAAAAAAGAGACAGGGCCGTACCAAGAGACCCAGTACTTC.

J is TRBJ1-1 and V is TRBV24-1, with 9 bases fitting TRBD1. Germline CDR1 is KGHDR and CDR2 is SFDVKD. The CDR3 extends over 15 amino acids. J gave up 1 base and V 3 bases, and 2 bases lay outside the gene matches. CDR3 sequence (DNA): TGTGCCACCAGTGATCGGACAGGGGAGAACACTGAAGCTTTCTTT. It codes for CATSDRTGENTEAFF.

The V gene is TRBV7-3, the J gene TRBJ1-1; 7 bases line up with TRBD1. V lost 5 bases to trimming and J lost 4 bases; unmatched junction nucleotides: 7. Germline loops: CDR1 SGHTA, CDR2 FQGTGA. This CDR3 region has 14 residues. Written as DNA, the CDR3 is TGTGCCAGCAGCGAGCAGGGGGTGGGCACTGAAGCTTTCTTT. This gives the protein CASSEQGVGTEAFF.

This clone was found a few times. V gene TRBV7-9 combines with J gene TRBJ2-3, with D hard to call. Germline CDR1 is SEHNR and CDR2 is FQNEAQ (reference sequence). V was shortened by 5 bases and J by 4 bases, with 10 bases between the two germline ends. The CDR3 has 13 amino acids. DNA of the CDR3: TGTGCCAGCAGCCTTAGCAGAGCAGATACGCAGTATTTT. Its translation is CASSLSRADTQYF.

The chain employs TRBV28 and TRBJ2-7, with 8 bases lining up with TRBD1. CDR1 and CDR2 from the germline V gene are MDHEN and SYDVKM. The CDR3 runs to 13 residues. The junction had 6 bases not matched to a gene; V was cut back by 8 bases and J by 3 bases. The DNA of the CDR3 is TGTGCCAGCCAGGACAGGGCAAACTACGAGCAGTACTTC. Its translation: CASQDRANYEQYF.

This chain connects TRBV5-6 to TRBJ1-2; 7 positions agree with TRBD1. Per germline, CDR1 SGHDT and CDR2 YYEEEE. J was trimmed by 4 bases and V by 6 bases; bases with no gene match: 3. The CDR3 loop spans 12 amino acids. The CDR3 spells CASTDRAYGYTF. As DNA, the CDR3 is TGTGCCAGCACCGACAGGGCCTATGGCTACACCTTC.

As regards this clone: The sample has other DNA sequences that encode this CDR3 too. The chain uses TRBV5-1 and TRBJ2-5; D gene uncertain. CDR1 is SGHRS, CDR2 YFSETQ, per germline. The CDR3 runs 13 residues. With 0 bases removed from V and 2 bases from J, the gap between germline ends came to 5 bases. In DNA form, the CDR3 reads TGCGCCAGCAGCTTGGGGCAGCAAGAGACCCAGTACTTC. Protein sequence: CASSLGQQETQYF.

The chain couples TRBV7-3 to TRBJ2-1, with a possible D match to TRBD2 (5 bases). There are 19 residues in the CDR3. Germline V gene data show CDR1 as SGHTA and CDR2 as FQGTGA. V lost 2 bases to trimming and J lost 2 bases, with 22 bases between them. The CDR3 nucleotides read TGTGCCAGCAGCTTACACTTGATTGAGGGTCTGTGCCCCTACAATGAGCAGTTCTTC. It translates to CASSLHLIEGLCPYNEQFF.

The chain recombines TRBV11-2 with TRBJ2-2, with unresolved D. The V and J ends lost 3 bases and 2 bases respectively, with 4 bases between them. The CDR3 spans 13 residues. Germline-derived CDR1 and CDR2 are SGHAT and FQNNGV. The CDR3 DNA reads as TGTGCCAGCAGCTTTTTAAACACCGGGGAGCTGTTTTTT. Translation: CASSFLNTGELFF.